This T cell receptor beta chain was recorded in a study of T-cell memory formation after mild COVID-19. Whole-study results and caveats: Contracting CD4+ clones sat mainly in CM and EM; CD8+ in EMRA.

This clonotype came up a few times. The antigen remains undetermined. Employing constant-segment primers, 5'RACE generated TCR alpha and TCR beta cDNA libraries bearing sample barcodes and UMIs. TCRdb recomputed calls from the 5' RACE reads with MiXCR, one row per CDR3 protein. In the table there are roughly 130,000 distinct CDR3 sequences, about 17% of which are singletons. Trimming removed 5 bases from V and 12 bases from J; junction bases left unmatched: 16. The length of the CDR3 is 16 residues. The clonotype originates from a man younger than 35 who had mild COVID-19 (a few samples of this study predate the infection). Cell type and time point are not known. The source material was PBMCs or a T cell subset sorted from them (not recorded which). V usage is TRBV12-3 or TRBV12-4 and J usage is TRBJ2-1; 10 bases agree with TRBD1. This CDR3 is CASSPTTGGSSVWQFF. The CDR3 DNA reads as TGTGCCAGCAGTCCAACGACAGGGGGCTCTTCTGTTTGGCAGTTCTTC.